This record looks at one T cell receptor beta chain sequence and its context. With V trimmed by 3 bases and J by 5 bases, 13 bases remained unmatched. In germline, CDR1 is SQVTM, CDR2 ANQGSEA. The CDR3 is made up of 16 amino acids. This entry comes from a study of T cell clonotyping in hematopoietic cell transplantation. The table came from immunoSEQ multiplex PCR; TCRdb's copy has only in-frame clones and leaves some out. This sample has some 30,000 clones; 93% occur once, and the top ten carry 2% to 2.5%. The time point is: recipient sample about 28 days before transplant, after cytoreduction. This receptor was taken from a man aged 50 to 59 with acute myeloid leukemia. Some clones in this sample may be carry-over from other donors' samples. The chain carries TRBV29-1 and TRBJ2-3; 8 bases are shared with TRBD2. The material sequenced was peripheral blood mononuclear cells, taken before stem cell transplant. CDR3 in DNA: TGCAGCGTTGATAACGGGGGGGCCCGCGCGGTAGATACGCAGTATTTT. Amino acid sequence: CSVDNGGARAVDTQYF.